The sample holds a few counts of the clone carrying this TCR beta chain. Its antigen is not identified. This record comes from a study of CD8 T cells in ankylosing spondylitis. Germline V gene lookup returns CDR1 DFQATT and CDR2 SNEGSKA (reference sequence). The CDR3 has 13 amino acids. V was clipped by 6 bases and J by 3 bases, with 15 bases between them. MiXCR was run by TCRdb on the 5' RACE reads, yielding one entry per CDR3 protein. The table has around 770,000 distinct CDR3 sequences, over 9.5% seen once. Study conclusions and caveats: The study identified a TCR beta motif of roughly eight highly homologous variants that appeared characteristic of ankylosing spondylitis blood.

The rearrangement uses TRBV20-1 and TRBJ2-7, with D maybe TRBD2 (6 bases). Sample: blood, either unsorted or a sorted T cell fraction (not recorded which). The source of this sequence is a male donor with ankylosing spondylitis. The CDR3 DNA reads as TGCAGTGCAGGAGGGACCGAAGTCTACGAGCAGTACTTC. Amino acids: CSAGGTEVYEQYF.